The 3 T cell receptor beta chains listed next were all sequenced from one sample in a study of T cell changes during pregnancy in multiple sclerosis. Repertoires were generated with immunoSEQ multiplex PCR, while TCRdb's copy carries only in-frame clones and drops some. The table shows just under 70,000 clones, with less than 95% occurring only once. The sample in question was peripheral blood, obtained in the second trimester of pregnancy. These receptors originate from a female donor with multiple sclerosis, enrolled in a pregnancy study.

The genes are TRBV19 and TRBJ2-4; D ambiguous. Germline lookup yields CDR1 LNHDA and CDR2 SQIVND (reference sequence). V lost 2 bases and J 0 bases, leaving 11 bases between the germline ends. The CDR3 covers 16 residues. The chain's CDR3 is CASSIRGELAKNIQYF. The CDR3 region has the DNA TGTGCCAGTAGTATAAGAGGCGAACTAGCCAAAAACATTCAGTACTTC.

This clone showed up just a few times. V is TRBV9 and J is TRBJ1-1; 7 bases line up with TRBD1. The trim removed 3 bases at V and 1 base at J, leaving 9 bases unmatched. The germline CDR1 and CDR2 sequences are SGDLS and YYNGEE. The CDR3 spans 16 residues. The DNA for the CDR3 is TGTGCCAGCAGCGCCAGAGGGGGCAGGACGAACACTGAAGCTTTCTTT. Protein product: CASSARGGRTNTEAFF.

The chain has TRBV7-9 and TRBJ1-5; 7 positions agree with TRBD1. This CDR3 has 14 amino acids. CDR1 SEHNR and CDR2 FQNEAQ come from the germline V gene (reference sequence). The junction had 5 bases not matched to a gene; V was cut back by 6 bases and J by 3 bases. For the CDR3, the DNA is TGTGCCAGCAGTCGAGACAGGGACAATCAGCCCCAGCATTTT. Translated: CASSRDRDNQPQHF.